This T cell receptor beta chain came from a study of lymphopenia after photon versus proton radiotherapy. TCRdb keeps only in-frame clones here, not all; method: immunoSEQ multiplex PCR. The sample has about 40,000 clones; about 86% are singletons. This CDR3 spans 16 amino acids. Per the germline V gene, CDR1 is SGHRS and CDR2 is YFSETQ. Trimming removed 4 bases at V and 10 bases at J, with 21 bases between. The receptor was derived from a woman in her 70s with pancreatic cancer. Some clones in this sample may be carry-over from other donors' samples. The source material was peripheral blood, sampled from a patient treated with proton-based radiotherapy. The chain has TRBV5-1 and TRBJ1-6, with D possibly matching TRBD1 (5 bases). For the CDR3, the DNA is TGCGCCAGCAGCCCGACTGTGGGGGGAAACGGGTCACCCCTCCACTTT. It yields the protein CASSPTVGGNGSPLHF.